This TCR beta chain was retrieved from a study of cytomegalovirus exposure and HLA in healthy donors. Study context: Earlier findings included some 120 million unique TCR beta sequences obtained from 150 million to 200 million T cells.

The study, taken as a whole, reports: Immune exposure data for these donors was limited to CMV serostatus.

With respect to this clone: The antigen is undetermined.

Both 60 Vbeta primers and 13 Jbeta primers went into the PCR. Measured with immunoSEQ multiplex PCR; TCRdb has only the in-frame clones, and not every one. The data show over 150,000 clones, about 82% seen once. V lost 5 bases and J lost 6; bases outside the gene matches: 8. CDR1 and CDR2 from the germline V gene are SGHTA and FQGTGA. CDR3 length: 15 amino acids. This sequence joins TRBV7-3 and TRBJ2-1; 9 nucleotides line up with TRBD2. The receptor was derived from a male donor in good health and CMV-seronegative. Sequencing was performed on PBMCs. The DNA for the CDR3 is TGTGCCAGCAGCCGTCTGGCTAGCGGGGCCAATGAGCAGTTCTTC. Translated, it gives CASSRLASGANEQFF.